The 32 T cell receptor beta chains presented below share a single source sample, sequenced in a study of T-cell reconstitution after alpha-beta-depleted transplantation in children. Researchers prepared the TCRbeta library using unique molecular identifiers, the study reports. TCRdb re-called the PCR reads through MiXCR, storing one row per CDR3 protein. Of about a million distinct CDR3 sequences in the sample, about 29% were seen once. This specimen was PBMCs, mostly from graft donor cells, taken 360 days after TCRalphabeta/CD19-depleted stem cell transplant. Every receptor here comes from a boy under two years old who had a stem cell transplant for SCID, so the T cells may come from the graft donor.

The chain carries TRBV12-3 or TRBV12-4 and TRBJ2-3, with unresolved D. V lost 5 bases and J 5 bases, leaving 17 bases between the germline ends. The CDR3 runs to 15 residues. As DNA, the CDR3 is TGTGCCAGCAGTCCGACGTTGGCTTTTTTAGATACGCAGTATTTT. It encodes CASSPTLAFLDTQYF.

This chain uses TRBV11-2 with TRBJ1-4, with D perhaps TRBD1 (5 bases). V gave up 6 bases and J gave up 5 bases, with 10 bases separating them. This CDR3 has 13 residues. Germline V gene sequence: CDR1 SGHAT, CDR2 FQNNGV. The CDR3 DNA reads as TGTGCCAGCAGTGGGACTTGGAATGAAAAACTGTTTTTT. Its protein product is CASSGTWNEKLFF.

This clonotype has a handful of counts. The chain links TRBV9 to TRBJ2-3; TRBD1 or TRBD2 may be the D gene (5 bases each). Between the trimmed V and J ends, which lost 0 bases and 1 base, there was a span of 9 bases. The CDR3 totals 15 residues. Germline V CDR1 and CDR2: SGDLS, YYNGEE. CDR3 sequence: CASSVDVGGTDTQYF. The CDR3 nucleotides are TGTGCCAGCAGCGTAGATGTGGGGGGCACAGATACGCAGTATTTT.

This clonotype showed up just a few times. The rearrangement joins TRBV5-6 to TRBJ2-5, with TRBD2 as a possible D gene (5 bases). V was pared by 0 bases and J by 5 bases, with 14 bases between. This CDR3 spans 15 amino acids. The germline gives CDR1 SGHDT, CDR2 YYEEEE. The CDR3 DNA sequence: TGTGCCAGCAGCTTGGGGGGAAAAGGAGGCGAGACCCAGTACTTC. Amino acids: CASSLGGKGGETQYF.

The chain joins TRBV29-1 to TRBJ2-7, with D perhaps matching TRBD1 (5 bases). Germline CDR1 SQVTM, CDR2 ANQGSEA. V gave up 2 bases and J gave up 3 bases, with 17 bases separating them. CDR3 length: 15 amino acids. The CDR3 loop is CSVEQGSPRYYEQYF. As DNA, the CDR3 is TGCAGCGTTGAACAGGGCTCCCCCCGGTACTACGAGCAGTACTTC.

The table lists this clonotype with a few counts. This chain connects TRBV10-3 to TRBJ1-5; a weak D match, TRBD1 (5 bases). Germline CDR1 is ENHRY and CDR2 is SYGVKD. CDR3 length: 14 residues. V lost 8 bases, J lost 0 bases, and 11 bases lay in between. The CDR3 DNA reads as TGTGCCATCGGGCCGGGGGATAGCAATCAGCCCCAGCATTTT. Residues: CAIGPGDSNQPQHF.

The chain uses TRBV6-1 and TRBJ1-2; D call uncertain. The CDR3 is 13 residues long. V was trimmed by 5 bases and J by 2 bases, leaving 9 bases between them. Germline CDR1 MNHNS, CDR2 SASEGT. Here the CDR3 DNA reads TGTGCCAGCAGTATGGTGGGGAACTATGGCTACACCTTC. It specifies CASSMVGNYGYTF.

The table lists this clonotype with a few counts. The rearrangement links TRBV10-3 to TRBJ2-5; D is possibly TRBD2 (6 bases). This CDR3 has 14 residues. The germline V gene encodes CDR1 ENHRY and CDR2 SYGVKD. Trimming pared 4 bases from V and 1 base from J, leaving 10 bases between. CDR3 DNA: TGTGCCATCAGTGTTGCGGGACTCCAAGAGACCCAGTACTTC. Translation: CAISVAGLQETQYF.

On this clonotype itself: A read error is likely, as this CDR3 ends without the conserved phenylalanine or tryptophan. V usage is TRBV10-3 and J usage is TRBJ2-7, with a possible D match to TRBD1 (6 bases). Deletions cut 6 bases from V and 2 bases from J, with 14 bases between. Germline loops: CDR1 ENHRY, CDR2 SYGVKD. This CDR3 is 14 amino acids long. The CDR3 loop reads CAIRDRDTTYEQYL. CDR3 bases: TGTGCCATCAGGGACCGGGACACAACCTACGAGCAGTACCTC.

This chain uses TRBV4-2 with TRBJ2-3, with TRBD2 matching 7 bases. Germline CDR1 reads LGHNA; CDR2 reads YNFKEQ. Trimming removed 3 bases from V and 1 base from J; junction bases left unmatched: 4. The CDR3 sequence is 15 residues long. The CDR3 DNA is TGTGCCAGCAGCCACCAGCGGGGCCGCACAGATACGCAGTATTTT. It is translated as CASSHQRGRTDTQYF.

This clonotype was picked up a small number of times. This rearrangement joins TRBV7-2 to TRBJ2-5; 11 bases agree with TRBD2. The CDR3 contains 16 residues. The J segment lost 5 bases and the V segment lost 1 base, leaving 6 bases of the junction unmatched. From germline, CDR1 is SGHTA and CDR2 FQGNSA. CDR3 bases: TGTGCCAGCAGCTTAGTCTCTAGCGGGGGGCCGGAGACCCAGTACTTC. Translated: CASSLVSSGGPETQYF.

This clonotype was detected only a few times. This chain joins TRBV6-1 and TRBJ1-6; D remains ambiguous. Per germline, CDR1 MNHNS and CDR2 SASEGT. V was clipped by 6 bases and J by 7 bases, with 10 bases between them. The CDR3 extends over 13 amino acids. This CDR3 reads CASRPTRNSPLHF. DNA for the CDR3: TGTGCCAGCAGACCGACCCGGAATTCACCCCTCCACTTT.

This clonotype turned up a few times. The V and J genes are TRBV12-3 or TRBV12-4 and TRBJ2-1, with D possibly matching TRBD1 (5 bases). CDR3 length: 17 residues. Trimming shortened V by 3 bases and J by 3 bases, and 18 bases separated the two germline ends. The DNA of the CDR3 is TGTGCCAGCAGTTTCTTTTTGGGCCAGGGCCGCTACAATGAGCAGTTCTTC. Translating gives CASSFFLGQGRYNEQFF.

This clonotype was counted between two and nine times. V gene TRBV3-1 combines with J gene TRBJ2-3; possibly TRBD2 for D (6 bases). Germline V gene sequence: CDR1 LGHDT, CDR2 YNNKEL (reference sequence). V dropped 6 bases and J dropped 1 base, with 14 bases sitting between them. The CDR3 consists of 15 residues. CDR3 nucleotides: TGTGCCAGCAGTCCGGGACTTTTTCGCACAGATACGCAGTATTTT. The encoded protein is CASSPGLFRTDTQYF.

CDR3 region: CASSGWEAPPETQYF. The CDR3, as DNA: TGCGCCAGCAGCGGATGGGAGGCTCCCCCAGAGACCCAGTACTTC. The chain recombines TRBV4-1 with TRBJ2-5; D may be TRBD2 (6 bases). The CDR3 runs 15 residues. Deletions cut 5 bases from V and 4 bases from J, with 17 bases between. Looked up from germline, CDR1 is MGHRA and CDR2 is YSYEKL.

The V gene is TRBV7-3, the J gene TRBJ2-1; D remains unclear. The CDR3 is 15 amino acids. The V end was cut by 4 bases, the J end by 6 bases, with 16 bases between. Germline V gene data show CDR1 as SGHTA and CDR2 as FQGTGA. DNA for the CDR3: TGTGCCAGCAGCTACTTAGGTGAAGGCCCCAATGAGCAGTTCTTC. This sequence encodes CASSYLGEGPNEQFF. Variable domain in full (rest from reference TRBV7-3 and TRBJ2-1): GAGVSQTPSNKVTEKGKYVELRCDPISGHTALYWYRQSLGQGPEFLIYFQGTGAADDSGLPNDRFFAVRPEGSVSTLKIQRTERGDSAVYLCASSYLGEGPNEQFFGPGTRLTVL.

This clonotype was detected only a few times. V gene TRBV15 combines with J gene TRBJ1-4; TRBD1 is a possible D gene (6 bases). The CDR3 runs 16 residues. Germline CDR1 LNHNV, CDR2 YYDKDF (reference sequence). Trimming removed 3 bases from V and 5 bases from J, with 16 bases in between. The CDR3 sequence is CATSRDPAGANEKLFF. CDR3 in DNA: TGTGCCACCAGCAGGGACCCGGCGGGGGCGAATGAAAAACTGTTTTTT.

The chain combines TRBV5-1 with TRBJ2-1; TRBD1 agrees at 11 bases. The length of the CDR3 is 15 residues. The junction had 9 bases not matched to a gene; V was cut back by 6 bases and J by 7 bases. Germline V gives CDR1 SGHRS, CDR2 YFSETQ. The CDR3 reads CASTYRDRGWNEQFF. In nucleotides, the CDR3 is TGCGCCAGCACATACCGGGACAGGGGGTGGAATGAGCAGTTCTTC.

The V call is TRBV5-1, the J call TRBJ1-2; a weak D match, TRBD1 (5 bases). Germline V gene data show CDR1 as SGHRS and CDR2 as YFSETQ. The CDR3 spans 15 residues. Trimming removed 4 bases from V and 8 bases from J, with 21 bases in between. CDR3 sequence reads: CASSLGTSKYGGYTF. In DNA form, the CDR3 reads TGCGCCAGCAGCCTAGGGACGTCTAAATATGGAGGCTACACCTTC.

The rearrangement uses TRBV2 and TRBJ2-5; maybe TRBD1 (5 bases). The CDR3 sequence is 13 residues long. Trimming took 5 bases from V and 4 from J, leaving 11 bases between them. The germline V gene has CDR1 SNHLY and CDR2 FYNNEI. In nucleotides, the CDR3 is TGTGCCAGCAGTCCAGGGTTTCGAGAGACCCAGTACTTC. Its protein is CASSPGFRETQYF.

The chain recombines TRBV11-2 with TRBJ1-4, with D unresolved. This CDR3 has 15 amino acids. Germline V lookup: CDR1 SGHAT, CDR2 FQNNGV. Trimming removed 4 bases at V and 4 bases at J, with 13 bases between. The CDR3 nucleotides read TGTGCCAGCAGCTCCCCCTCAGCCTATAATGAAAAACTGTTTTTT. Translation: CASSSPSAYNEKLFF.

V is TRBV18 and J is TRBJ1-1; 7 bases match TRBD1. This CDR3 region has 14 residues. V lost 3 bases to trimming and J lost 7 bases; unmatched junction nucleotides: 8. Germline CDR1 KGHSH, CDR2 LQKENI. CDR3 DNA sequence: TGTGCCAGCTCACCTCGACAGGGTTCGTATGAAGCTTTCTTT. Protein sequence: CASSPRQGSYEAFF.

At least ten counts were recorded for this clonotype. The rearrangement links TRBV18 to TRBJ2-1, with D possibly matching TRBD1 (5 bases). This CDR3 has 14 residues. The germline gives CDR1 KGHSH, CDR2 LQKENI. V shed 5 bases and J shed 7 bases, with 15 bases lying between them. As DNA, the CDR3 is TGTGCCAGCTCAAAAGTCAGGGTGGGGAATGAGCAGTTCTTC. This sequence encodes CASSKVRVGNEQFF. Complete variable domain (other parts from reference TRBV18 and TRBJ2-1): NAGVMQNPRHLVRRRGQEARLRCSPMKGHSHVYWYRQLPEEGLKFMVYLQKENIIDESGMPKERFSAEFPKEGPSILRIQQVVRGDSAAYFCASSKVRVGNEQFFGPGTRLTVL.

For this clonotype: This may be a read error, as it is one base from a much larger clone. This sequence joins TRBV4-1 and TRBJ2-3; no clear D. The length of the CDR3 is 14 residues. Germline-derived CDR1 and CDR2 are MGHRA and YSYEKL. Trimming took 4 bases from V and 0 from J, leaving 8 bases between them. CDR3 in DNA: TGCGCCAGCAGCCCCATGGGTAGCACAGATACGCAGTATTTT. Amino acid sequence: CASSPMGSTDTQYF.

The chain uses TRBV13 and TRBJ2-3, with D perhaps given as TRBD1 or TRBD2 (5 bases each). From germline, CDR1 is PRHDT and CDR2 FYEKMQ (reference sequence). The CDR3 runs 14 residues. V was clipped by 4 bases and J by 4 bases, with 12 bases between them. Here the CDR3 reads CASSSSWDADTQYF. In nucleotides, the CDR3 is TGTGCCAGCAGCTCTAGTTGGGACGCAGATACGCAGTATTTT. Supplemented by reference TRBV13 and TRBJ2-3, the full variable domain reads AAGVIQSPRHLIKEKRETATLKCYPIPRHDTVYWYQQGPGQDPQFLISFYEKMQSDKGSIPDRFSAQQFSDYHSELNMSSLELGDSALYFCASSSSWDADTQYFGPGTRLTVL.

This clonotype was seen only once. Germline and junction disagree at one end, which may indicate a read error. The V call is TRBV5-4, the J call TRBJ2-7; no definite D call. From germline, CDR1 is SGHNT and CDR2 YYREEE (reference sequence). The CDR3 runs to 12 residues. This chain's CDR3 is CAISLASSEQYF. CDR3 nucleotide sequence: TGTGCCATCAGCTTGGCAAGTAGCGAGCAGTACTTC.

The chain combines TRBV20-1 with TRBJ1-2; D is uncertain. Germline CDR1 DFQATT, CDR2 SNEGSKA (reference sequence). The CDR3 spans 11 residues. Trimming took off 3 bases at V and 6 bases at J, with 8 bases between the two ends. CDR3 DNA: TGCAGTGCTAGTCGGGCGAATGGCTACACCTTC. It encodes CSASRANGYTF.

About this clonotype: At one end the junction does not follow the germline gene, possibly because of a read error. The chain combines TRBV5-1 with TRBJ2-1, with TRBD1 identical over 8 bases. The CDR3 length is 13 residues. Germline CDR1 and CDR2: SGHRS and YFSETQ. This CDR3 is CASSLAGGYEQFF. DNA for the CDR3: TGTGCCAGCAGTTTGGCAGGGGGCTATGAGCAGTTCTTC.

The rearrangement joins TRBV20-1 to TRBJ2-7; tentatively, D is TRBD1 (5 bases). V was clipped by 3 bases and J by 3 bases, with 12 bases between them. CDR3 length equals 13 residues. Germline lookup yields CDR1 DFQATT and CDR2 SNEGSKA (reference sequence). The chain's CDR3 is CSASRGVGYEQYF. CDR3 DNA sequence: TGCAGTGCTAGTAGGGGTGTGGGCTACGAGCAGTACTTC.

This chain joins TRBV4-1 and TRBJ2-5, with D uncertain. From germline, CDR1 is MGHRA and CDR2 YSYEKL. The CDR3 contains 18 residues. Trimming stripped 0 bases from V and 0 bases from J, with 17 bases between. CDR3 protein: CASSQDPLGFLDQETQYF. The CDR3 bases are TGCGCCAGCAGCCAAGATCCCCTGGGTTTCCTCGACCAAGAGACCCAGTACTTC.

J is TRBJ2-3 and V is TRBV20-1; the D is unclear. Germline V gene sequence: CDR1 DFQATT, CDR2 SNEGSKA (reference sequence). This CDR3 spans 13 amino acids. The ends were cut back, 3 bases at V and 5 bases at J, with 12 bases in the middle. The CDR3 is CSASPLRRDTQYF. CDR3 nucleotides: TGCAGTGCTAGTCCCCTCAGACGAGATACGCAGTATTTT.

As to this clonotype: Sequence at one end of the junction differs from germline and may be a read error. This chain's CDR3 is CATSRERDRLKDF. CDR3 in DNA: TGTGCCACCAGCAGAGAAAGGGACCGGCTTAAGGACTTC. V gene TRBV15 combines with J gene TRBJ2-4; TRBD1 or TRBD2 may be the D gene (5 bases each). The germline gives CDR1 LNHNV, CDR2 YYDKDF (reference sequence). The CDR3 sequence is 13 residues long.